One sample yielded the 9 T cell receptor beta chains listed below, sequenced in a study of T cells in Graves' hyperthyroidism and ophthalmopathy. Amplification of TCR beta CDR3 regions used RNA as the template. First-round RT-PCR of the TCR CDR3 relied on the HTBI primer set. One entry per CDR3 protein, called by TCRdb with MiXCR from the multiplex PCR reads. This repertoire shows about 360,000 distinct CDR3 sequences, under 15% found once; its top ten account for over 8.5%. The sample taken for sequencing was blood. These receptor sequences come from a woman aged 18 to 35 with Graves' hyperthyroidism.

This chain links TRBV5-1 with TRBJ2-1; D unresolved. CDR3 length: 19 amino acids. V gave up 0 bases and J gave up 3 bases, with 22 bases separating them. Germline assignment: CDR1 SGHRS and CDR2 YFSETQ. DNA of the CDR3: TGCGCCAGCAGCTTGGGGCGCAATCGACATCCCACTGTCTACAATGAGCAGTTCTTC. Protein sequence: CASSLGRNRHPTVYNEQFF.

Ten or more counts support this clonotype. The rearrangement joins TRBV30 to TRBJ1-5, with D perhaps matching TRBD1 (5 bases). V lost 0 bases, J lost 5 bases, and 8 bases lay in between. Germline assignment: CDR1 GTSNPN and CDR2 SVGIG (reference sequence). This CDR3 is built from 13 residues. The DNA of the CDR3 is TGTGCCTGGAGTGTACGAGGGGATCAGCCCCAGCATTTT. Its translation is CAWSVRGDQPQHF.

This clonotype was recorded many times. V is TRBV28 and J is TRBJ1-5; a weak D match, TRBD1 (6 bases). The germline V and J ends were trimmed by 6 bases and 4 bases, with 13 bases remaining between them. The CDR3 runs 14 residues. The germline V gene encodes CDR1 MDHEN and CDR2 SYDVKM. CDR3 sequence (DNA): TGTGCCAGCAGGCCGAGGGGGGCAAATCAGCCCCAGCATTTT. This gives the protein CASRPRGANQPQHF. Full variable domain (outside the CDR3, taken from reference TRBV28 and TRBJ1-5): DVKVTQSSRYLVKRTGEKVFLECVQDMDHENMFWYRQDPGLGLRLIYFSYDVKMKEKGDIPEGYSVSREKKERFSLILESASTNQTSMYLCASRPRGANQPQHFGDGTRLSIL.

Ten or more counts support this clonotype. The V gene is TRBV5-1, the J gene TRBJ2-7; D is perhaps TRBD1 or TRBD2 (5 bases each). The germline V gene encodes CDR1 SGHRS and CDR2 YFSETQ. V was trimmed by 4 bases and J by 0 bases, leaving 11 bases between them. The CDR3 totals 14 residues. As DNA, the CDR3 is TGCGCCAGCAGCGGGGACCCCAGCTCCTACGAGCAGTACTTC. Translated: CASSGDPSSYEQYF.

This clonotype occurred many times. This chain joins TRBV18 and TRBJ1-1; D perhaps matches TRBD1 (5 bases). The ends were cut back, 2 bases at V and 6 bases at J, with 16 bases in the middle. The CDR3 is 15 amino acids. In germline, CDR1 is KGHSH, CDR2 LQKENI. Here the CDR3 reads CASSPSGADRAEAFF. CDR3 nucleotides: TGTGCCAGCTCACCATCCGGGGCCGATCGTGCTGAAGCTTTCTTT.

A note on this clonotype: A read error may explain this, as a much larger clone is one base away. This chain's CDR3 is CASSRQDSYEQYF. The CDR3 nucleotides read TGTGCCAGCAGCCGACAGGACTCCTACGAGCAGTACTTC. The J gene is TRBJ2-7, the V gene TRBV5-6; tentative D call: TRBD1 (6 bases). This CDR3 spans 13 amino acids. Germline values: CDR1 SGHDT, CDR2 YYEEEE. Trimming left V 4 bases short and J 0 bases short, with 8 bases between.

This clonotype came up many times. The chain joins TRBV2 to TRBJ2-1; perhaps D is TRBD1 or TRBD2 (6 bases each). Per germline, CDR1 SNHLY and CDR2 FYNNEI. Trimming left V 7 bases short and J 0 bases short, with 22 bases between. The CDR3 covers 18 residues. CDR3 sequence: CASTKGGLHLFSYNEQFF. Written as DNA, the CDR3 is TGTGCCAGCACCAAAGGGGGGCTTCACCTCTTCTCCTACAATGAGCAGTTCTTC.

The CDR3 bases are TGTGCCAGCAGCCCCGGGGATAGCAATGAGCAGTTCTTC. It codes for CASSPGDSNEQFF. The J gene is TRBJ2-1, the V gene TRBV7-2; possibly TRBD2 for D (5 bases). V shed 5 bases and J shed 6 bases, with 11 bases lying between them. CDR3 length equals 13 residues. Per the germline V gene, CDR1 is SGHTA and CDR2 is FQGNSA. Full variable domain (outside the CDR3, taken from reference TRBV7-2 and TRBJ2-1): GAGVSQSPSNKVTEKGKDVELRCDPISGHTALYWYRQSLGQGLEFLIYFQGNSAPDKSGLPSDRFSAERTGGSVSTLTIQRTQQEDSAVYLCASSPGDSNEQFFGPGTRLTVL.

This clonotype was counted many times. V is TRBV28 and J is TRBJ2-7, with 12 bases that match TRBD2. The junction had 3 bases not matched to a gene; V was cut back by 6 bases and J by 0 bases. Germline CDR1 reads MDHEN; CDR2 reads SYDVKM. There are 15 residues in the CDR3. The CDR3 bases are TGTGCCAGCAGCCGACTAGCGGGAGACTCCTACGAGCAGTACTTC. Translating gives CASSRLAGDSYEQYF.